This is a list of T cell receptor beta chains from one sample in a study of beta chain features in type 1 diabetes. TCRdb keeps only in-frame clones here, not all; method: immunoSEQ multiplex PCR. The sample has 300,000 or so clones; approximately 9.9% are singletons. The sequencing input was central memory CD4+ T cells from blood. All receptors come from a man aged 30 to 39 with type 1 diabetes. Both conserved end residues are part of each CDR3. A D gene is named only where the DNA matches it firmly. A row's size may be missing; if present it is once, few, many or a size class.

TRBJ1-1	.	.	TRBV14	TGTGCCAGCAGCCTACCGGGGACAAATATTGAAGCTTTCTTT	CASSLPGTNIEAFF
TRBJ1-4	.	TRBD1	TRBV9	TGTGCCAGCAGCGTAGCCCCGGGCGGGACAGGGTGGGAAAAACTGTTTTTT	CASSVAPGGTGWEKLFF
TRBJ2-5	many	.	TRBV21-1	TGTGCCAGCAGCAAAGCGGGAAGGGGACAGGGTCAACAAGAGACCCAGTACTTC	CASSKAGRGQGQQETQYF
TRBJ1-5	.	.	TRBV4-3	TGCGCCAGCAGCCAAGCGACGGATCAGCCCCAGCATTTT	CASSQATDQPQHF
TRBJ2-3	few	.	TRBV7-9	TGTGCCAGCAGCCCCGGACAGCTGATTATCACAGATACGCAGTATTTT	CASSPGQLIITDTQYF
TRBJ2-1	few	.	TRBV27	TGTGCCAGCAGTTCTAACGGGGGCCATTACAATGAGCAGTTCTTC	CASSSNGGHYNEQFF
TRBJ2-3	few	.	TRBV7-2	TGTGCCAGCAGCTCCGCGAGGTATTTT	CASSSARYF
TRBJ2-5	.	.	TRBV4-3	TGCGCCAGCAGCCAAGAGTTACAGGGCCAAGAGACCCAGTACTTC	CASSQELQGQETQYF
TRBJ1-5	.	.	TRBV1	TGCACCAGCAGCCAAGATTGTGTTATAGAGCCCCAGCATTTT	CTSSQDCVIEPQHF
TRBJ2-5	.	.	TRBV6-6	TGTGCCAGCAGTCGCGGCAGCTACCAAGAGACCCAGTACTTC	CASSRGSYQETQYF
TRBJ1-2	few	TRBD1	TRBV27	TGTGCCAGCAGTTTAAGCGCGACAGGGCGATTCGGCTATGGCTACACCTTC	CASSLSATGRFGYGYTF